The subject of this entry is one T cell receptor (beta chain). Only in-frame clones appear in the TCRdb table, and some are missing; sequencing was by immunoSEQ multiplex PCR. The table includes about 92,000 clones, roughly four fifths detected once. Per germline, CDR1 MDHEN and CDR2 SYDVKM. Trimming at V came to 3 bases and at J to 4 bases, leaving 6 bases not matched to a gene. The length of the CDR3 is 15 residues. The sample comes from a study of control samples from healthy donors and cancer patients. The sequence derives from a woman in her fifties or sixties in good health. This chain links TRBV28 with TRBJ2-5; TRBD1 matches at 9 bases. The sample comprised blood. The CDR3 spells CASSFYRGRGETQYF. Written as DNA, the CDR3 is TGTGCCAGCAGTTTCTACAGGGGGCGCGGAGAGACCCAGTACTTC.